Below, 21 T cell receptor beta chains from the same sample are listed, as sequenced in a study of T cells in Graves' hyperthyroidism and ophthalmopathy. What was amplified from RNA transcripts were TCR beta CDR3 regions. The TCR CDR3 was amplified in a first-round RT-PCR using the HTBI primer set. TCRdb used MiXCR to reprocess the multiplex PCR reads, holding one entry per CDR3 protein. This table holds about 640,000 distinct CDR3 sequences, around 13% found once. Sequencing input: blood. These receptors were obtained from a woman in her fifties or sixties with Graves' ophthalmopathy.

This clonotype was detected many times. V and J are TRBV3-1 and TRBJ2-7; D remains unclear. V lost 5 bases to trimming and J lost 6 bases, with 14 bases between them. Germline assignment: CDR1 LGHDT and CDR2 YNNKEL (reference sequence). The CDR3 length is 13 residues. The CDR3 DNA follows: TGTGCCAGCAGCGATGAATTAAACTCCGAGCAGTACTTC. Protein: CASSDELNSEQYF.

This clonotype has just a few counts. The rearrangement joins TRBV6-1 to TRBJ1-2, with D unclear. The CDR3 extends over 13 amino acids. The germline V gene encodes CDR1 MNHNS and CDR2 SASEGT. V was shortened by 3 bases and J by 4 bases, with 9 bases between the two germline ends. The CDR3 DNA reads TGTGCCAGCAGTGAGCGGGCTGTCTATGGCTACACCTTC. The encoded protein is CASSERAVYGYTF.

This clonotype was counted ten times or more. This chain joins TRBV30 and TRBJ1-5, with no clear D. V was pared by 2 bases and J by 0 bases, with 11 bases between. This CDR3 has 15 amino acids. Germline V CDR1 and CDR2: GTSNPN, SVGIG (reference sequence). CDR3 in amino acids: CAWSSSDVSNQPQHF. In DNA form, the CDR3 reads TGTGCCTGGAGTAGCTCGGACGTTAGCAATCAGCCCCAGCATTTT.

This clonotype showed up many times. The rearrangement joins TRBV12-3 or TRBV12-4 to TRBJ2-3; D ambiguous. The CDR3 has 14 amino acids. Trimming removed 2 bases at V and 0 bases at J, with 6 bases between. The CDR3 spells CASSLRPSTDTQYF. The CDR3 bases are TGTGCCAGCAGTTTACGTCCCAGCACAGATACGCAGTATTTT.

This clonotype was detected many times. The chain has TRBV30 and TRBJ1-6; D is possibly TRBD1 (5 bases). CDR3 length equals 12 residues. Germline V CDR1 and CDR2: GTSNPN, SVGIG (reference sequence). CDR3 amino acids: CARSGTGSPLHF. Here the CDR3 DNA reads TGTGCTCGGAGCGGGACGGGGTCACCCCTCCACTTT.

The CDR3 nucleotides read TGCAGCGCCCTACAGGGGATGAACTACGAGCAGTACTTC. Translation: CSALQGMNYEQYF. V and J are TRBV29-1 and TRBJ2-7, with TRBD1 identical over 7 bases. Trimming took 7 bases from V and 3 from J; bases not matched to a gene: 9. Germline V CDR1 and CDR2: SQVTM, ANQGSEA. The CDR3 extends over 13 amino acids.

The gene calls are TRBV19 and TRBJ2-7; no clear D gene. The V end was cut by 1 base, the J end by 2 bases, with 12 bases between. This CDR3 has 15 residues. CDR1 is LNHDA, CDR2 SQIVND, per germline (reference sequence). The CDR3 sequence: CASSIGTYDTYEQYF. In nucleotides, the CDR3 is TGTGCCAGTAGTATAGGAACTTACGACACCTACGAGCAGTACTTC.

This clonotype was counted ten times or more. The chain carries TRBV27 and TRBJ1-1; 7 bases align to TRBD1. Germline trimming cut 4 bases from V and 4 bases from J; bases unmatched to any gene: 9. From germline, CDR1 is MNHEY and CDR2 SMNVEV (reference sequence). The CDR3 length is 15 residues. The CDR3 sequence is CASSYGQVRGTEAFF. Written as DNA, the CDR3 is TGTGCCAGCAGTTATGGACAGGTTCGAGGCACTGAAGCTTTCTTT.

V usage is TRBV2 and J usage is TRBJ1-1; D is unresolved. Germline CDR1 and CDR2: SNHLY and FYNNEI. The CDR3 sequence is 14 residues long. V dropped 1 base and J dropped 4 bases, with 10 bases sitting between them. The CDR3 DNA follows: TGTGCCAGCAGTGAAGAGGGAGTGGGCACTGAAGCTTTCTTT. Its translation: CASSEEGVGTEAFF.

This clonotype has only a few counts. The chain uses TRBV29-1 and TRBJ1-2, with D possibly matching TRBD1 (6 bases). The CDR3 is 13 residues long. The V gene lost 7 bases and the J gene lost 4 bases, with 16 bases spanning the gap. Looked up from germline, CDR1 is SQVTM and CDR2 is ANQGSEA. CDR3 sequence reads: CSAAGGNLYGYTF. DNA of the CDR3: TGCAGCGCCGCCGGGGGCAATCTCTATGGCTACACCTTC.

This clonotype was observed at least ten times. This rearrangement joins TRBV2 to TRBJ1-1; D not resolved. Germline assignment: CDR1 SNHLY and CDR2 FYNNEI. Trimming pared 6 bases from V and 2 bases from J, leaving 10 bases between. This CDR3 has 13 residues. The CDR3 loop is CASSELKNTEAFF. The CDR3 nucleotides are TGTGCCAGCAGCGAGCTGAAAAACACTGAAGCTTTCTTT. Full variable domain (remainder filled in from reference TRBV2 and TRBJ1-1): EPEVTQTPSHQVTQMGQEVILRCVPISNHLYFYWYRQILGQKVEFLVSFYNNEISEKSEIFDDQFSVERPDGSNFTLKIRSTKLEDSAMYFCASSELKNTEAFFGQGTRLTVV.

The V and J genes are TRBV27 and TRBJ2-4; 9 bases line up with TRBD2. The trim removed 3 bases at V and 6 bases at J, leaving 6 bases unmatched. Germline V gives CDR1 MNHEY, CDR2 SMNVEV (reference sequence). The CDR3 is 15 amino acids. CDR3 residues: CASSFGVSGRNIQYF. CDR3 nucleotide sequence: TGTGCCAGCAGTTTTGGGGTTAGCGGGAGAAACATTCAGTACTTC.

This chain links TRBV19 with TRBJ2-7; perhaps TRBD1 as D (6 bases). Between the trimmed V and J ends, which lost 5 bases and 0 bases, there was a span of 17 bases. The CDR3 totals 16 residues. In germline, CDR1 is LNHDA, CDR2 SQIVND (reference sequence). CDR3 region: CASSERTGISSYEQYF. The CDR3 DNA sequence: TGTGCCAGTAGTGAACGAACAGGGATTAGCTCCTACGAGCAGTACTTC.

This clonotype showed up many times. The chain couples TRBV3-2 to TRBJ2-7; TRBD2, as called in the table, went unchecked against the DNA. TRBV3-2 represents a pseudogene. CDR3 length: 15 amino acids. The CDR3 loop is CASSHGPRVGYEQYF. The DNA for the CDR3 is TGTGCCAGCAGCCACGGACCTCGGGTGGGATACGAGCAGTACTTC.

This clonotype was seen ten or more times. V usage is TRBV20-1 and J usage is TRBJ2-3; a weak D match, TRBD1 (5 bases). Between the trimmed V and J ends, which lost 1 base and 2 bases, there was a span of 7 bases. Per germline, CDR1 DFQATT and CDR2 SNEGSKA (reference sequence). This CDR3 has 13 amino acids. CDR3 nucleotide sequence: TGCAGTGCTAGAGGACAGATCACAGATACGCAGTATTTT. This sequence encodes CSARGQITDTQYF.

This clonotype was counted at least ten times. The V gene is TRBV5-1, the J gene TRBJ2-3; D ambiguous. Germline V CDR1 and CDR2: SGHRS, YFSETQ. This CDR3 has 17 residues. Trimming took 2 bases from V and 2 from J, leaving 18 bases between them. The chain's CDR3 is CASSFRRESFTTDTQYF. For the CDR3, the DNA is TGCGCCAGCAGCTTCAGACGTGAGAGTTTCACCACAGATACGCAGTATTTT.

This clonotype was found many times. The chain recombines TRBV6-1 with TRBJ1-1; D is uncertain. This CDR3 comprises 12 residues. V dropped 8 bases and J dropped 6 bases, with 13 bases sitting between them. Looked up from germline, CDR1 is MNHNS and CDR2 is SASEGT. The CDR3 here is CASYGRFSEAFF. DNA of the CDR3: TGTGCCAGCTATGGTCGTTTCTCTGAAGCTTTCTTT.

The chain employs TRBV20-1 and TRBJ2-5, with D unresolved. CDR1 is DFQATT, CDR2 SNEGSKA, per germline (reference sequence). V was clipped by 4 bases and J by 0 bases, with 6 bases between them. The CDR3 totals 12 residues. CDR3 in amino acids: CSATTHQETQYF. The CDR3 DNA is TGCAGTGCTACAACTCACCAAGAGACCCAGTACTTC.

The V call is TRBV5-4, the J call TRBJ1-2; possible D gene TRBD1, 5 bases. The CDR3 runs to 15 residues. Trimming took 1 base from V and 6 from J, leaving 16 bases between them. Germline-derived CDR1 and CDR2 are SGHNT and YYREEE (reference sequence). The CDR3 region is CASSLSPVGDNGYTF. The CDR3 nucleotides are TGTGCCAGCAGCTTGTCTCCCGTGGGGGATAATGGCTACACCTTC.

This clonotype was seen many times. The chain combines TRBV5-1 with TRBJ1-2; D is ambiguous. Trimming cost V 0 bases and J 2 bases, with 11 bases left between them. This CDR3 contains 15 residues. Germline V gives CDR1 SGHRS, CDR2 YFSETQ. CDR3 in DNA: TGCGCCAGCAGCTTGGAGGAGGTCCAGAACTATGGCTACACCTTC. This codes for CASSLEEVQNYGYTF.

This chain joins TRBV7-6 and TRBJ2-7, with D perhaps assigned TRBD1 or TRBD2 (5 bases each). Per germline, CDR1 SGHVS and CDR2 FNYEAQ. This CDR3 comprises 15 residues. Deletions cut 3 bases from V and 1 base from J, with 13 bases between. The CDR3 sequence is CASSFSPEGSYEQYF. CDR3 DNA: TGTGCCAGCAGCTTTTCGCCTGAGGGGTCCTACGAGCAGTACTTC.